These 23 T cell receptor beta chains were all obtained from the same sample, sequenced in a study of Tregs in tolerant kidney transplant recipients (dated 2019 in TCRdb). Receptor amplification or capture employed the immunoSEQ multiplex PCR assay. TCRdb took over this immuneACCESS table, retaining in-frame rearrangements with V and J assigned. Such tables are incomplete; in checked studies, under half of the missing clones stem from an unresolved V gene, and the remainder is unexplained. This sample is represented by tens of thousands of clones; roughly 91% of them were singletons. The ten largest clones represent around 0.4% of the sample. Per the publication, the time point label means: blood sample drawn before combined kidney and bone marrow transplant. This specimen consisted of CD4+ T cells from blood, obtained before the transplant. These receptors were taken from a human donor who received a combined kidney and bone marrow transplant.

The chain carries TRBV9 and TRBJ2-1; D uncertain. Trimming stripped 0 bases from V and 7 bases from J, with 20 bases between. In germline, CDR1 is SGDLS, CDR2 YYNGEE. There are 17 residues in the CDR3. DNA for the CDR3: TGTGCCAGCAGCGTAGTGGTCCGTTCGGGTAGCCCGAATGAGCAGTTCTTC. Translation gives CASSVVVRSGSPNEQFF.

The gene calls are TRBV5-1 and TRBJ1-2; D is undetermined. Germline assignment: CDR1 SGHRS and CDR2 YFSETQ. The CDR3 totals 14 residues. V lost 6 bases and J 0 bases, leaving 12 bases between the germline ends. This CDR3 reads CASTPWLTNYGYTF. The CDR3, as DNA: TGCGCCAGCACCCCCTGGCTCACTAACTATGGCTACACCTTC.

The CDR3 sequence is CASSARLAGGGETQYF. CDR3 DNA: TGTGCCAGCAGTGCAAGACTAGCGGGAGGCGGAGAGACCCAGTACTTC. The V call is TRBV2, the J call TRBJ2-5, with 13 nucleotides matching TRBD2. This CDR3 has 16 amino acids. Unmatched junction bases numbered 6, after V lost 4 bases and J lost 4 bases. Germline V gene sequence: CDR1 SNHLY, CDR2 FYNNEI. Variable domain in full (rest from reference TRBV2 and TRBJ2-5): EPEVTQTPSHQVTQMGQEVILRCVPISNHLYFYWYRQILGQKVEFLVSFYNNEISEKSEIFDDQFSVERPDGSNFTLKIRSTKLEDSAMYFCASSARLAGGGETQYFGPGTRLLVL.

The chain couples TRBV9 to TRBJ1-1; D call uncertain. The CDR3 covers 14 residues. Germline loops: CDR1 SGDLS, CDR2 YYNGEE. V was shortened by 4 bases and J by 2 bases, with 12 bases between the two germline ends. The chain's CDR3 is CASSPQMGNTEAFF. Here the CDR3 DNA reads TGTGCCAGCAGCCCACAAATGGGCAACACTGAAGCTTTCTTT.

The gene calls are TRBV19 and TRBJ1-5; weak D call: TRBD1 (5 bases). The CDR3 contains 14 residues. V dropped 7 bases and J dropped 2 bases, with 12 bases sitting between them. Germline-derived CDR1 and CDR2 are LNHDA and SQIVND (reference sequence). The CDR3 here is CASNIRVGNQPQHF. CDR3 DNA: TGTGCCAGTAACATCAGGGTCGGCAATCAGCCCCAGCATTTT.

This sequence joins TRBV27 and TRBJ1-5; the D gene is possibly TRBD1 (5 bases). Germline loops: CDR1 MNHEY, CDR2 SMNVEV (reference sequence). Deletions cut 8 bases from V and 0 bases from J, with 17 bases between. This CDR3 is 16 amino acids long. For the CDR3, the DNA is TGTGCCAGCCGTCCAACAGGCTATTATAGCAATCAGCCCCAGCATTTT. Amino acids: CASRPTGYYSNQPQHF.

The rearrangement uses TRBV7-3 and TRBJ1-1; 7 bases are a match to TRBD1. The V and J ends lost 5 bases and 6 bases, in that order; junction bases with no gene match: 9. The germline CDR1 and CDR2 sequences are SGHTA and FQGTGA. This CDR3 is 14 amino acids long. As DNA, the CDR3 is TGTGCCAGCAGCCTGTTTGGGACAGTAGCTGAAGCTTTCTTT. Its translation is CASSLFGTVAEAFF.

This clone was detected only once. The chain combines TRBV5-8 with TRBJ1-3; D may be TRBD1 (6 bases). V lost 4 bases and J lost 4, with 15 bases in between. The CDR3 has 15 residues. The germline V gene encodes CDR1 SGHTS and CDR2 YDEGEE. CDR3 loop: CASSRNQGPGNTIYF. CDR3 nucleotide sequence: TGTGCCAGCAGCCGTAACCAGGGGCCGGGAAACACCATATATTTT.

In this sample, this clone turned up a few times. The genes are TRBV4-1 and TRBJ1-5; D is possibly TRBD1 (5 bases). V lost 0 bases and J 2 bases, leaving 5 bases between the germline ends. The CDR3 totals 14 residues. The V gene's germline CDR1 is MGHRA and CDR2 YSYEKL. CDR3 protein: CASSQETGNQPQHF. The CDR3 nucleotides are TGCGCCAGCAGCCAAGAGACAGGCAATCAGCCCCAGCATTTT.

This clone has just a few counts. The chain is built from TRBV19 and TRBJ1-2; 9 nucleotides line up with TRBD1. Germline V gene lookup returns CDR1 LNHDA and CDR2 SQIVND (reference sequence). Unmatched junction bases numbered 6, after V lost 8 bases and J lost 2 bases. The CDR3 sequence is 14 residues long. CDR3 in amino acids: CASAGTGRNYGYTF. The CDR3, as DNA: TGTGCCAGTGCCGGGACAGGGAGGAACTATGGCTACACCTTC.

The chain couples TRBV15 to TRBJ2-1; 10 positions agree with TRBD1. V dropped 0 bases and J dropped 7; count of bases not matched to a gene: 6. The CDR3 extends over 16 amino acids. Looked up from germline, CDR1 is LNHNV and CDR2 is YYDKDF (reference sequence). CDR3 in amino acids: CATSREAGQGFNEQFF. The CDR3 DNA reads as TGTGCCACCAGCAGAGAAGCGGGACAGGGGTTTAATGAGCAGTTCTTC.

The J gene is TRBJ2-2, the V gene TRBV11-3, with a tentative D call TRBD1 (6 bases). The CDR3 is 17 residues long. Germline V CDR1 and CDR2: SGHNT, YENEEA. Trimming cost V 5 bases and J 1 base, with 17 bases left between them. The CDR3 reads CASSPRGTSKNTGELFF. The CDR3, as DNA: TGTGCCAGCAGCCCTAGAGGGACATCGAAGAACACCGGGGAGCTGTTTTTT.

The chain recombines TRBV25-1 with TRBJ2-5; D perhaps matches TRBD2 (5 bases). The CDR3 sequence is 14 residues long. Germline loops: CDR1 MGHDK, CDR2 SYGVNS. Trimming removed 4 bases at V and 2 bases at J, with 11 bases between. The CDR3 DNA is TGTGCCAGCAGTGGGTCTCGGGGTCAAGAGACCCAGTACTTC. This sequence encodes CASSGSRGQETQYF.

The rearrangement uses TRBV19 and TRBJ1-1; D not resolved. Germline V gene data show CDR1 as LNHDA and CDR2 as SQIVND (reference sequence). The CDR3 spans 14 residues. Trimming cost V 5 bases and J 1 base, with 11 bases left between them. The CDR3 nucleotides are TGTGCCAGTAGTGCTCCGGGGTGGAACACTGAAGCTTTCTTT. Amino acid sequence: CASSAPGWNTEAFF.

V is TRBV15 and J is TRBJ2-5, with D tentatively TRBD1 (5 bases). The V gene lost 0 bases and the J gene lost 4 bases, with 12 bases spanning the gap. CDR3 length: 15 amino acids. CDR1 is LNHNV and CDR2 is YYDKDF in the germline V gene (reference sequence). The CDR3 loop is CATSRDIRAPETQYF. CDR3 coding DNA: TGTGCCACCAGCAGAGATATCAGGGCACCAGAGACCCAGTACTTC.

CDR3 in amino acids: CASSSRDNQETQYF. The CDR3 DNA is TGTGCCAGCAGCTCGAGGGACAACCAAGAGACCCAGTACTTC. This chain joins TRBV7-9 and TRBJ2-5; D may be TRBD1 (6 bases). The CDR3 has 14 amino acids. Germline loops: CDR1 SEHNR, CDR2 FQNEAQ (reference sequence). The germline V and J ends were trimmed by 4 bases and 0 bases, with 9 bases remaining between them.

This clone was seen once. The chain uses TRBV11-3 and TRBJ2-3; TRBD2 agrees at 9 bases. The CDR3 totals 16 residues. CDR1 is SGHNT and CDR2 is YENEEA in the germline V gene. Trimming took 1 base from V and 4 from J; bases not matched to a gene: 6. The CDR3 DNA follows: TGTGCCAGCAGCTTAGGGGGCGGGAGGGCCGCAGATACGCAGTATTTT. Translated: CASSLGGGRAADTQYF.

This chain connects TRBV6-6 to TRBJ2-7; 9 bases are a match to TRBD2. Germline CDR1 is MNHNY and CDR2 is SVGAGI (reference sequence). The CDR3 has 14 amino acids. V dropped 6 bases and J dropped 0; count of bases not matched to a gene: 3. In DNA, the CDR3 is TGTGCCAGCAGGTTAGCGGGGGACTCCTACGAGCAGTACTTC. As protein: CASRLAGDSYEQYF.

The rearrangement links TRBV7-2 to TRBJ1-1; D unclear. The germline V and J ends were trimmed by 1 base and 2 bases, with 14 bases remaining between them. Germline lookup yields CDR1 SGHTA and CDR2 FQGNSA. The CDR3 is 16 residues long. The CDR3 DNA is TGTGCCAGCAGCTTAGTCACGGGAGCGGGTAACACTGAAGCTTTCTTT. This translates into CASSLVTGAGNTEAFF. Full variable domain (remainder filled in from reference TRBV7-2 and TRBJ1-1): GAGVSQSPSNKVTEKGKDVELRCDPISGHTALYWYRQSLGQGLEFLIYFQGNSAPDKSGLPSDRFSAERTGGSVSTLTIQRTQQEDSAVYLCASSLVTGAGNTEAFFGQGTRLTVV.

V is TRBV28 and J is TRBJ1-1, with D unclear. This CDR3 is 11 amino acids long. The germline V gene has CDR1 MDHEN and CDR2 SYDVKM. Trimming shortened V by 2 bases and J by 8 bases, and 6 bases separated the two germline ends. The CDR3 nucleotides read TGTGCCAGCAGTTTAAGCCTAGAAGCTTTCTTT. Amino acid sequence: CASSLSLEAFF.

A single count supports this clone. The chain is built from TRBV6-5 and TRBJ2-1; a weak D match, TRBD1 (6 bases). Trimming stripped 6 bases from V and 1 base from J, with 10 bases between. Germline V CDR1 and CDR2: MNHEY, SVGAGI. The CDR3 is 14 residues long. This CDR3 is CASRSGTSYNEQFF. In DNA, the CDR3 is TGTGCCAGCAGGTCCGGGACATCCTACAATGAGCAGTTCTTC.

J is TRBJ2-5 and V is TRBV4-1; 9 bases line up with TRBD1. Per germline, CDR1 MGHRA and CDR2 YSYEKL. The V gene end was trimmed by 2 bases and the J gene end by 5 bases; junction bases not matched to a gene: 12. The CDR3 consists of 17 residues. The CDR3 nucleotides read TGCGCCAGCAGCCAACTAGCCGGGACAGGGTTTGGGGAGACCCAGTACTTC. Translating gives CASSQLAGTGFGETQYF.

The J gene is TRBJ1-4, the V gene TRBV4-3; a possible D gene is TRBD1 (6 bases). Trimming removed 1 base at V and 8 bases at J, with 20 bases between. The germline V gene encodes CDR1 LGHNA and CDR2 YSLEER. This CDR3 is built from 17 residues. Here the CDR3 reads CASSQGTWAGEGEKLFF. The DNA of the CDR3 is TGCGCCAGCAGCCAAGGGACCTGGGCAGGGGAGGGGGAAAAACTGTTTTTT.